The 26 T cell receptor beta chains given below trace back to one sample, sequenced in a study of blood T cell repertoires in COVID-19. The assay was immunoSEQ multiplex PCR, and TCRdb's table has in-frame clones only and misses some. The sample includes approximately 190,000 clones, roughly 80% of them seen just once. What was sequenced was PBMCs or T cells enriched from blood (not recorded which). The receptors were sampled from a woman aged 55-69 years with acute COVID-19.

This rearrangement joins TRBV27 to TRBJ1-2, with D unclear. This CDR3 has 13 residues. Per the germline V gene, CDR1 is MNHEY and CDR2 is SMNVEV (reference sequence). V was cut by 4 bases and J by 8 bases, with 14 bases left in between. The CDR3 protein is CASSSRAGVGYTF. In nucleotides, the CDR3 is TGTGCCAGCAGTTCCCGGGCGGGAGTGGGCTACACCTTC.

The chain is built from TRBV11-2 and TRBJ2-1, with 7 positions matching TRBD2. J was trimmed by 5 bases and V by 1 base; bases with no gene match: 8. The CDR3 is made up of 16 amino acids. Germline CDR1 reads SGHAT; CDR2 reads FQNNGV. The CDR3 nucleotides are TGTGCCAGCAGCTTAGCCGGAGCGGGGAAAAACAATGAGCAGTTCTTC. It yields the protein CASSLAGAGKNNEQFF. Based on the CDR3 plus reference TRBV11-2 and TRBJ2-1, the full variable domain is EAGVAQSPRYKIIEKRQSVAFWCNPISGHATLYWYQQILGQGPKLLIQFQNNGVVDDSQLPKDRFSAERLKGVDSTLKIQPAKLEDSAVYLCASSLAGAGKNNEQFFGPGTRLTVL.

V and J are TRBV18 and TRBJ2-1, with a tentative D call TRBD1 (6 bases). CDR1 KGHSH and CDR2 LQKENI come from the germline V gene. The CDR3 extends over 18 amino acids. Trimming pared 0 bases from V and 4 bases from J, leaving 19 bases between. DNA of the CDR3: TGTGCCAGCTCACCACCGAGGGGGAGCGCAGGGGCGTACAATGAGCAGTTCTTC. Translated, it gives CASSPPRGSAGAYNEQFF. The full variable domain, with the rest looked up from reference TRBV18 and TRBJ2-1, is NAGVMQNPRHLVRRRGQEARLRCSPMKGHSHVYWYRQLPEEGLKFMVYLQKENIIDESGMPKERFSAEFPKEGPSILRIQQVVRGDSAAYFCASSPPRGSAGAYNEQFFGPGTRLTVL.

The chain uses TRBV5-6 and TRBJ2-2; 7 bases map to TRBD2. There are 16 residues in the CDR3. Germline V lookup: CDR1 SGHDT, CDR2 YYEEEE. Trimming took 0 bases from V and 1 from J; bases not matched to a gene: 3. The CDR3 sequence is CASSLAGGGNTGELFF. CDR3 DNA sequence: TGTGCCAGCAGCTTGGCTGGCGGGGGGAACACCGGGGAGCTGTTTTTT. The full variable domain, completed using reference TRBV5-6 and TRBJ2-2, is DAGVTQSPTHLIKTRGQQVTLRCSPKSGHDTVSWYQQALGQGPQFIFQYYEEEERQRGNFPDRFSGHQFPNYSSELNVNALLLGDSALYLCASSLAGGGNTGELFFGEGSRLTVL.

The V gene is TRBV3-1 (or the pseudogene TRBV3-2), the J gene TRBJ1-2, with D possibly TRBD1 on 6 matching bases. Germline V lookup: CDR1 LGHDT, CDR2 YNNKEL (reference sequence). Between the trimmed V and J ends, which lost 1 base and 7 bases, there was a span of 16 bases. The CDR3 totals 15 residues. CDR3 protein: CASSQGGRRASGYTF. DNA of the CDR3: TGTGCCAGCAGCCAAGGGGGGCGGCGAGCTTCTGGCTACACCTTC.

This rearrangement joins TRBV7-8 to TRBJ2-7, with 8 bases identical to TRBD2. The CDR3 runs 17 residues. Germline trimming cut 1 base from V and 1 base from J; bases unmatched to any gene: 9. Germline CDR1 SGHVS, CDR2 FQNEAQ. The CDR3 is CASSLVSSGHLSYEQYF. In DNA form, the CDR3 reads TGTGCCAGCAGCTTAGTGTCTAGCGGGCACCTTTCCTACGAGCAGTACTTC.

The rearrangement uses TRBV2 and TRBJ1-2; D is uncertain. V lost 6 bases and J lost 8, with 22 bases in between. This CDR3 has 15 amino acids. Germline values: CDR1 SNHLY, CDR2 FYNNEI. CDR3 region: CASRLFPGSHEGYTF. The DNA of the CDR3 is TGTGCCAGCAGACTCTTTCCGGGATCCCATGAAGGCTACACCTTC.

The chain links TRBV6-5 to TRBJ1-2, with D uncertain. Per germline, CDR1 MNHEY and CDR2 SVGAGI. V lost 10 bases and J 4 bases, leaving 13 bases between the germline ends. The CDR3 totals 12 residues. CDR3 nucleotide sequence: TGTGCCACCAACACAGAAGTCTATGGCTACACCTTC. Protein product: CATNTEVYGYTF.

V gene TRBV7-9 combines with J gene TRBJ1-2, with D possibly being TRBD1 (5 bases). Germline V lookup: CDR1 SEHNR, CDR2 FQNEAQ (reference sequence). Deletions cut 1 base from V and 4 bases from J, with 10 bases between. The CDR3 spans 14 residues. Here the CDR3 reads CASSLGQGTYGYTF. Here the CDR3 DNA reads TGTGCCAGCAGCTTAGGGCAGGGCACCTATGGCTACACCTTC.

The chain links TRBV6-2 or TRBV6-3 to TRBJ2-5; TRBD2 matches at 11 bases. V lost 2 bases, J lost 2 bases, and 7 bases stayed unmatched. The CDR3 has 17 amino acids. CDR1 is MNHEY, CDR2 SVGEGT, per germline. The chain's CDR3 is CASSYGGTSGVQETQYF. The CDR3, as DNA: TGTGCCAGCAGTTACGGGGGGACTAGCGGCGTTCAAGAGACCCAGTACTTC.

The J gene is TRBJ1-4, the V gene TRBV19; D is possibly TRBD1 (5 bases). This CDR3 is 17 amino acids long. The germline V and J ends were trimmed by 4 bases and 4 bases, with 19 bases remaining between them. Germline V gene sequence: CDR1 LNHDA, CDR2 SQIVND (reference sequence). CDR3 residues: CASSTKDRGGINEKLFF. CDR3 DNA sequence: TGTGCCAGTAGTACCAAAGATCGCGGGGGGATTAATGAAAAACTGTTTTTT.

The gene calls are TRBV10-1 and TRBJ2-2, with D perhaps TRBD2 (5 bases). This CDR3 region has 14 residues. Looked up from germline, CDR1 is WNHNN and CDR2 is SYGVQD (reference sequence). The V and J ends lost 8 bases and 2 bases respectively, with 12 bases between them. The DNA for the CDR3 is TGCGCCAGCGGCCGGGATTCAAACACCGGGGAGCTGTTTTTT. Residues: CASGRDSNTGELFF.

The chain couples TRBV13 to TRBJ1-2; D gene unclear. V shed 0 bases and J shed 4 bases, with 12 bases lying between them. The germline V gene has CDR1 PRHDT and CDR2 FYEKMQ (reference sequence). The CDR3 consists of 15 residues. The CDR3 region has the DNA TGTGCCAGCAGCTTAGGGGGCCCCAATCTCTATGGCTACACCTTC. Translating gives CASSLGGPNLYGYTF.

V usage is TRBV25-1 and J usage is TRBJ1-6; TRBD1 aligns across 10 bases. CDR1 and CDR2 (germline): MGHDK, SYGVNS. The CDR3 sequence is 16 residues long. V was clipped by 6 bases and J by 6 bases; unmatched bases: 8. DNA for the CDR3: TGTGCCAGCAGCGGGGACAGGGGCTCTGGTAATTCACCCCTCCACTTT. It translates to CASSGDRGSGNSPLHF.

This rearrangement joins TRBV10-1 to TRBJ1-1; 8 bases line up with TRBD1. V trimming: 10 bases; J trimming: 5 bases; junction bases outside the gene matches: 9. The CDR3 covers 13 residues. CDR1 is WNHNN, CDR2 SYGVQD, per germline (reference sequence). In nucleotides, the CDR3 is TGCGCCACATCCAGGGGGCCTTGGACTGAAGCTTTCTTT. The encoded protein is CATSRGPWTEAFF.

The table lists this clone with a count of one. This chain connects TRBV5-5 to TRBJ1-1; D ambiguous. The V gene lost 1 base and the J gene lost 1 base, with 8 bases spanning the gap. Germline CDR1 reads SGHKS; CDR2 reads YYEKEE (reference sequence). This CDR3 has 14 residues. CDR3 DNA sequence: TGTGCCAGCAGCTTGTCTCCGGGGAACACTGAAGCTTTCTTT. It specifies CASSLSPGNTEAFF.

The V gene is TRBV30, the J gene TRBJ1-1; the D is unclear. The length of the CDR3 is 14 residues. V was cut by 4 bases and J by 7 bases, with 19 bases left in between. The V gene's germline CDR1 is GTSNPN and CDR2 SVGIG (reference sequence). DNA for the CDR3: TGTGCCTGGATGGGAGGGCGAGTCCCCGTTGAAGCTTTCTTT. Translating gives CAWMGGRVPVEAFF. The whole variable domain, remainder taken from reference TRBV30 and TRBJ1-1, is SQTIHQWPATLVQPVGSPLSLECTVEGTSNPNLYWYRQAAGRGLQLLFYSVGIGQISSEVPQNLSASRPQDRQFILSSKKLLLSDSGFYLCAWMGGRVPVEAFFGQGTRLTVV.

V gene TRBV9 combines with J gene TRBJ1-6; possibly TRBD1 for D (5 bases). V was clipped by 5 bases and J by 10 bases, with 19 bases between them. CDR3 length equals 15 residues. In germline, CDR1 is SGDLS, CDR2 YYNGEE. For the CDR3, the DNA is TGTGCCAGCAGGAGGGGAGGAGGGGAAGGGTCACCCCTCCACTTT. It is translated as CASRRGGGEGSPLHF.

Here the CDR3 reads CASSISGGANTEAFF. The CDR3 bases are TGTGCCAGTAGTATATCTGGGGGCGCGAACACTGAAGCTTTCTTT. This chain links TRBV19 with TRBJ1-1; the D gene is possibly TRBD1 (6 bases). Germline CDR1 is LNHDA and CDR2 is SQIVND (reference sequence). CDR3 length: 15 residues. V gave up 2 bases and J gave up 1 base, with 11 bases separating them. Drawing the rest from reference TRBV19 and TRBJ1-1, the complete variable domain is DGGITQSPKYLFRKEGQNVTLSCEQNLNHDAMYWYRQDPGQGLRLIYYSQIVNDFQKGDIAEGYSVSREKKESFPLTVTSAQKNPTAFYLCASSISGGANTEAFFGQGTRLTVV.

The gene calls are TRBV5-1 and TRBJ2-1; 7 bases are shared with TRBD2. The germline CDR1 and CDR2 sequences are SGHRS and YFSETQ. This CDR3 is 18 amino acids long. The V gene end was trimmed by 0 bases and the J gene end by 9 bases; junction bases not matched to a gene: 18. As DNA, the CDR3 is TGCGCCAGCAGCTTGGATACGGCTACTAGAGGACTAGTTAGTGAGCAGTTCTTC. Encoded protein: CASSLDTATRGLVSEQFF.

The chain joins TRBV6-2 or TRBV6-3 to TRBJ1-5; possible D gene TRBD1, 5 bases. CDR1 MNHEY and CDR2 SVGEGT come from the germline V gene. The CDR3 has 16 residues. V shed 0 bases and J shed 3 bases, with 12 bases lying between them. The chain's CDR3 is CASSYSQAGTNQPQHF. CDR3 DNA sequence: TGTGCCAGCAGTTACTCCCAGGCGGGGACCAATCAGCCCCAGCATTTT.

The chain recombines TRBV21-1 with TRBJ1-1. TRBV21-1 is reported as a pseudogene. This CDR3 contains 14 residues. The CDR3 region has the DNA TGTGCCAGCAGCAGGAGTGGGAGGGGTACTGAAGCTTTCTTT. Protein sequence: CASSRSGRGTEAFF.

The V and J genes are TRBV14 and TRBJ2-6; no clear D gene. V lost 4 bases and J lost 2, with 6 bases in between. The V gene's germline CDR1 is SGHDN and CDR2 FVKESK. The CDR3 covers 14 residues. CDR3 amino acids: CASSPQTGANVLTF. The CDR3 nucleotides are TGTGCCAGCAGCCCCCAAACTGGGGCCAACGTCCTGACTTTC.

This clone occurred a few times. Written as DNA, the CDR3 is TGTGCCTGGAGTAAGACAGGGATTAGCAATCAGCCCCAGCATTTT. The encoded protein is CAWSKTGISNQPQHF. The chain carries TRBV30 and TRBJ1-5; 7 bases are shared with TRBD1. Germline trimming cut 2 bases from V and 0 bases from J; bases unmatched to any gene: 4. The germline V gene encodes CDR1 GTSNPN and CDR2 SVGIG (reference sequence). CDR3 length equals 15 residues.

The rearrangement links TRBV28 to TRBJ1-6, with TRBD1 as a possible D gene (5 bases). Germline assignment: CDR1 MDHEN and CDR2 SYDVKM. Trimming pared 7 bases from V and 10 bases from J, leaving 17 bases between. CDR3 length: 14 residues. CDR3 in amino acids: CASIPGRAGSPLHF. The CDR3 DNA reads as TGTGCCAGCATTCCCGGCAGGGCCGGGTCACCCCTCCACTTT.

This sequence joins TRBV2 and TRBJ2-4; TRBD2 aligns across 12 bases. Germline V gene lookup returns CDR1 SNHLY and CDR2 FYNNEI. V gave up 6 bases and J gave up 4 bases; unmatched junction bases: 4. This CDR3 spans 15 amino acids. For the CDR3, the DNA is TGTGCCAGCAGCCCAACTAGCGGGGGGAAAAACATTCAGTACTTC. Residues: CASSPTSGGKNIQYF. Complete variable domain (other parts from reference TRBV2 and TRBJ2-4): EPEVTQTPSHQVTQMGQEVILRCVPISNHLYFYWYRQILGQKVEFLVSFYNNEISEKSEIFDDQFSVERPDGSNFTLKIRSTKLEDSAMYFCASSPTSGGKNIQYFGAGTRLSVL.